Listed below are T cell receptor beta chains from one sample, sequenced in a study of long-term antiretroviral therapy in people with HIV. TCRdb's copy holds only in-frame clones and misses some; the assay was immunoSEQ multiplex PCR. This sample has roughly 33,000 clones; around 97% occur once, and the top ten carry just under 3%. The sample in question was unsorted PBMCs, obtained 6.9 years after starting antiretroviral therapy. Source of these receptors: a man aged 25 to 45 with HIV. The CDR3 runs from the conserved cysteine through the conserved F or W. D genes are given only for firm matches.

.	TRBV5-1	TRBJ1-1	CASSLDREETEAFF	TGCGCCAGCAGCTTGGATCGGGAGGAGACTGAAGCTTTCTTT
.	TRBV5-4	TRBJ1-2	CASRTAPYGYTF	TGTGCCAGCCGTACTGCCCCCTATGGCTACACCTTC
TRBD1	TRBV13	TRBJ2-1	CASRAGQGFNEQFF	TGTGCCAGCAGGGCGGGACAGGGTTTCAATGAGCAGTTCTTC
TRBD2	TRBV16	TRBJ2-7	CASSQSGLAEVRLYEQYF	TGTGCCAGCAGCCAATCGGGACTAGCGGAGGTGAGACTCTACGAGCAGTACTTC
.	TRBV5-1	TRBJ2-4	CASSLEGFSAKNIQYF	TGCGCCAGCAGCCTGGAAGGCTTTAGTGCCAAAAACATTCAGTACTTC
TRBD1	TRBV7-8	TRBJ1-1	CASSLEDRGLNTEAFF	TGTGCCAGCAGCTTGGAGGACAGGGGATTGAACACTGAAGCTTTCTTT
TRBD2	TRBV30	TRBJ2-1	CAWSGRDYHPYNEQFF	TGTGCCTGGAGTGGCCGGGACTACCACCCCTACAATGAGCAGTTCTTC
.	TRBV7-2	TRBJ2-1	CASSPLRSSYNEQFF	TGTGCCAGCAGCCCTTTGCGAAGCTCCTACAATGAGCAGTTCTTC
.	TRBV9	TRBJ1-2	CASSVTPGANYGYTF	TGTGCCAGCAGCGTAACCCCGGGCGCGAACTATGGCTACACCTTC
TRBD1	TRBV5-4	TRBJ2-5	CASSSPAGTGGETQYF	TGTGCCAGCAGCTCACCCGCCGGGACAGGGGGAGAGACCCAGTACTTC
.	TRBV4-3	TRBJ2-7	CASSQDDGRTYEQYF	TGCGCCAGCAGCCAAGATGACGGGCGGACCTACGAGCAGTACTTC
TRBD2	TRBV19	TRBJ2-3	CASKVSSGTDTQYF	TGTGCCAGTAAAGTGTCTAGCGGAACAGATACGCAGTATTTT
.	TRBV28	TRBJ1-2	CARTEANYGYTF	TGTGCCAGGACAGAGGCTAACTATGGCTACACCTTC
TRBD2	TRBV11-2	TRBJ2-7	CASSLGLAMYEQYF	TGTGCCAGCAGCTTAGGACTAGCGATGTACGAGCAGTACTTC
.	TRBV11-2	TRBJ2-7	CASSRAFYEQYF	TGTGCCAGCAGCCGCGCATTCTACGAGCAGTACTTC
TRBD2	TRBV7-2	TRBJ2-3	CASSRLAGERGGPTDTQYF	TGTGCCAGCAGTAGACTAGCGGGAGAGAGGGGGGGGCCCACAGATACGCAGTATTTT
.	TRBV11-2	TRBJ2-2	CATSRGELFF	TGTGCCACCTCCCGGGGGGAGCTGTTTTTT
.	TRBV6-5	TRBJ1-2	CASSRRDYGYTF	TGTGCCAGCAGTCGACGGGACTATGGCTACACCTTC
.	TRBV6-5	TRBJ1-1	CASRLGEAFF	TGTGCCAGCAGGCTTGGTGAAGCTTTCTTT
TRBD1	TRBV19	TRBJ1-2	CASRSLFGFNATGPLLYGYTF	TGTGCCAGTAGAAGTTTGTTCGGGTTCAACGCGACAGGGCCCCTCCTCTATGGCTACACCTTC
.	TRBV6-1	TRBJ1-3	CASFMGGSGNTIYF	TGTGCCAGCTTTATGGGGGGGTCTGGAAACACCATATATTTT
.	TRBV15	TRBJ1-6	CATSRDRTANSPLHF	TGTGCCACCAGCAGAGACAGGACTGCTAATTCACCCCTCCACTTT
TRBD1	TRBV19	TRBJ1-5	CASSIGETGKEPQHF	TGTGCCAGTAGTATTGGGGAGACAGGGAAAGAGCCCCAGCATTTT
.	TRBV19	TRBJ2-7	CASSPSASGYEQYF	TGTGCCAGTAGTCCTTCAGCTTCCGGCTACGAGCAGTACTTC
.	TRBV20-1	TRBJ1-1	CSARGMAEAFF	TGCAGTGCCCGAGGTATGGCTGAAGCTTTCTTT
TRBD1	TRBV5-1	TRBJ2-1	CASSLLQGAYNEQFF	TGCGCCAGCAGCTTGTTACAGGGGGCTTACAATGAGCAGTTCTTC